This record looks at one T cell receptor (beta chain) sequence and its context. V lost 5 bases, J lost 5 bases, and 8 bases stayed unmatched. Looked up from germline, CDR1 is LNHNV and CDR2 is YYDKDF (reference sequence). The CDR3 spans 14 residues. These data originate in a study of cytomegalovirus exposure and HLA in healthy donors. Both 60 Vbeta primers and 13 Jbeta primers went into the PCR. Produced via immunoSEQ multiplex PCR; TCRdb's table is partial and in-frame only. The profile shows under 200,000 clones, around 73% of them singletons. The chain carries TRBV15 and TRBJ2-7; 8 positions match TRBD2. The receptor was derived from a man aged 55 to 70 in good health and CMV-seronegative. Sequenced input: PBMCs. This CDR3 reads CATSGGRGGHEQYF. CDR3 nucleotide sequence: TGTGCCACCAGCGGAGGTCGGGGGGGCCACGAGCAGTACTTC.